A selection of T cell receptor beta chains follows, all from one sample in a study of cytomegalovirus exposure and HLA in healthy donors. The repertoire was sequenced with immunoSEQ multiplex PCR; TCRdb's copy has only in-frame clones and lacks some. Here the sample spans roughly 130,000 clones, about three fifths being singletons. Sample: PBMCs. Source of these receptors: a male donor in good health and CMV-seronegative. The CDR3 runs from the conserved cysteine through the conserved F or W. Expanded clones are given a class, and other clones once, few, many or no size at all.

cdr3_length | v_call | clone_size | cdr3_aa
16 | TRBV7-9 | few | CASSPRRDSGANVLTF
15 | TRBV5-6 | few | CASSPEDRVYNEQFF
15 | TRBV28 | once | CASSLSGRSYNEQFF
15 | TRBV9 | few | CASSKTAGSTYGYTF
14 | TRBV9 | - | CASSVGPGDYGYTF
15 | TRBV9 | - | CASSVDSGGWYGYTF
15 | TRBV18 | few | CASSQDREKNEKLFF
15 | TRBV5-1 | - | CASSTGGAGSGELFF
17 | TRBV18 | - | CASSPRLQGSGTDTQYF
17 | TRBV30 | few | CAWSPGPPRVTNEKLFF